This record concerns one TCR beta chain sequence. What it binds is not known. PCR amplification relied on 60 Vbeta primers (plus 13 Jbeta primers). The table came from immunoSEQ multiplex PCR; TCRdb's copy has only in-frame clones and leaves some out. The sample table sets out 130,000 to 150,000 clones. The data were taken from a study of cytomegalovirus exposure and HLA in healthy donors. Study-wide results and caveats: CMV serostatus alone was available as immune exposure information. Analyses of presence/absence relied on an assumption of roughly uniform sequencing depth across donors. The authors confirmed in vitro that a few CMV-associated chains were specific for CMV antigens. What a later analysis reportedly showed was that an Asian-associated ancestry cluster had fewer N-insertions than the approximately 700-donor mean.

This clonotype originated in a male donor in good health and CMV-seronegative. Sequencing input: PBMCs.

This CDR3 reads CALGAGAGLKRAEAFF. For the CDR3, the DNA is TGTGCCTTGGGAGCGGGGGCTGGGTTGAAGAGGGCTGAAGCTTTCTTT. The chain recombines TRBV30 with TRBJ1-1; D might be TRBD1 (6 bases). Trimming pared 7 bases from V and 6 bases from J, leaving 27 bases between. This CDR3 has 16 amino acids. Germline V gene sequence: CDR1 GTSNPN, CDR2 SVGIG (reference sequence).